This T cell receptor (beta chain) was observed in a study of cytomegalovirus exposure and HLA in healthy donors. Overall study results and limits: Within the data, a cluster of highly shared sequence variants was likely a sequencing artifact. The study dropped some indistinguishable V segments, TRBV6-2 and TRBV6-3 among them.

The study ran its PCR with 60 Vbeta and 13 Jbeta primers. Here immunoSEQ multiplex PCR was the method, and the copy in TCRdb shows in-frame clones only, minus some. This repertoire includes over 100,000 clones. Remarks on this clone: Its target is unknown.

Trimming pared 2 bases from V and 1 base from J, leaving 13 bases between. This CDR3 comprises 15 residues. Looked up from germline, CDR1 is SGDLS and CDR2 is YYNGEE. The receptor's source is a man aged 18-30 years in good health and CMV-seronegative. V is TRBV9 and J is TRBJ2-7; a possible D gene is TRBD1 (6 bases). Material for sequencing was PBMCs. The CDR3 loop is CASSVKMDSSYEQYF. CDR3 in DNA: TGTGCCAGCAGCGTCAAAATGGACAGTTCCTACGAGCAGTACTTC.